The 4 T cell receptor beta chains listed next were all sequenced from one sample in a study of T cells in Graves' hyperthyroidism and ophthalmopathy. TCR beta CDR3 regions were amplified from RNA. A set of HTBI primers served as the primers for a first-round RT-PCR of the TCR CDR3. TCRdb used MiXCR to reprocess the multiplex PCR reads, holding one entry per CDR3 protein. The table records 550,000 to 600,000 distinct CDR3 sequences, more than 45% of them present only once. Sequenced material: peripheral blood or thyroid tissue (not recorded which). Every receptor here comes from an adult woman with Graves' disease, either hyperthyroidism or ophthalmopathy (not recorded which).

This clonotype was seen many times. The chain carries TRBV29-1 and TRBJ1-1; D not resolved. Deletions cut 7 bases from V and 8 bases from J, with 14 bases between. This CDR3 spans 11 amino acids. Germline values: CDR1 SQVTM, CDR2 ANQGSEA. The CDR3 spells CSASKETEAFF. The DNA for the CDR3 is TGCAGCGCCTCCAAGGAAACCGAAGCTTTCTTT. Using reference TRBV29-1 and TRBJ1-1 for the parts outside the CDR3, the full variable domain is SAVISQKPSRDICQRGTSLTIQCQVDSQVTMMFWYRQQPGQSLTLIATANQGSEATYESGFVIDKFPISRPNLTFSTLTVSNMSPEDSSIYLCSASKETEAFFGQGTRLTVV.

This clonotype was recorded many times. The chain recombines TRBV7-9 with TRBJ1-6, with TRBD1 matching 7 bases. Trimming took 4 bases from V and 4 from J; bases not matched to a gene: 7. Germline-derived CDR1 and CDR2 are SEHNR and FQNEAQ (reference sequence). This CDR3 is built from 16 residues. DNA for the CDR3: TGTGCCAGCAGCTCGCTGACAGGGCCGTATAATTCACCCCTCCACTTT. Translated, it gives CASSSLTGPYNSPLHF.

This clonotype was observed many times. The CDR3 protein is CSVAAGRYEKLFF. The CDR3 DNA follows: TGCAGCGTTGCGGCAGGGAGGTATGAAAAACTGTTTTTT. The chain joins TRBV29-1 to TRBJ1-4; tentative D call: TRBD1 (5 bases). Germline CDR1 SQVTM, CDR2 ANQGSEA. CDR3 length: 13 amino acids. Trimming took 4 bases from V and 6 from J, leaving 12 bases between them.

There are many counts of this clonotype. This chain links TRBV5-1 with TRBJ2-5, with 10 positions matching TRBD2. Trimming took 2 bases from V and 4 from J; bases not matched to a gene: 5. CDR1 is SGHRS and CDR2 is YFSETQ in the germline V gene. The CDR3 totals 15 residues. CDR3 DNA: TGCGCCAGCAGCTTTTCTAGCGGGAGTGGAGAGACCCAGTACTTC. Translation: CASSFSSGSGETQYF. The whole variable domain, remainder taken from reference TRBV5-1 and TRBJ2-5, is KAGVTQTPRYLIKTRGQQVTLSCSPISGHRSVSWYQQTPGQGLQFLFEYFSETQRNKGNFPGRFSGRQFSNSRSEMNVSTLELGDSALYLCASSFSSGSGETQYFGPGTRLLVL.